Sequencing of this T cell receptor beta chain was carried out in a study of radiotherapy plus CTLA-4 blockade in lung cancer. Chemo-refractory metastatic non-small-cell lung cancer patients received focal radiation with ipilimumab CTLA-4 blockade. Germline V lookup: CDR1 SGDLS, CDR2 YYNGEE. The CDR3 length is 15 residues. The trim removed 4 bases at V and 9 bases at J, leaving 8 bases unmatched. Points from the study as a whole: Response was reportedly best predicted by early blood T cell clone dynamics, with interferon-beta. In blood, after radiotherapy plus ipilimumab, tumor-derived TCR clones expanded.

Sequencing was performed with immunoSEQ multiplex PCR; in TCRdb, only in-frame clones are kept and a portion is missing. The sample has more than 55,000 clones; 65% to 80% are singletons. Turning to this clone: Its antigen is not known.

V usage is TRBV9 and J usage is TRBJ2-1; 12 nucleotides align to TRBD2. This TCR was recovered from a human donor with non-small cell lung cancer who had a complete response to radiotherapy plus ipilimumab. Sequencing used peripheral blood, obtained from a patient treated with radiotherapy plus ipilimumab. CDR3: CASSLRLAGVSEQFF. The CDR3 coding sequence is TGTGCCAGCAGCCTAAGACTAGCGGGAGTGAGTGAGCAGTTCTTC.